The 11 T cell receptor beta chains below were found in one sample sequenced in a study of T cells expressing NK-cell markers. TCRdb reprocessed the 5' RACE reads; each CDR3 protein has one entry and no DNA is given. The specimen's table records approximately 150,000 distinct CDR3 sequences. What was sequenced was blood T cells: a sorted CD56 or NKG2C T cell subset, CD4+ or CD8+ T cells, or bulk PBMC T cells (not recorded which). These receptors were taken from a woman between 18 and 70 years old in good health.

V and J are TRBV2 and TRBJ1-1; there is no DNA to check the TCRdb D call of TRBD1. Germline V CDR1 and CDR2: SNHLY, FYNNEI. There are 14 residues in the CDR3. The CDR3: CASSGQGVATEAFF. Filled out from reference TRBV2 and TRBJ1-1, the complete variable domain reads EPEVTQTPSHQVTQMGQEVILRCVPISNHLYFYWYRQILGQKVEFLVSFYNNEISEKSEIFDDQFSVERPDGSNFTLKIRSTKLEDSAMYFCASSGQGVATEAFFGQGTRLTVV.

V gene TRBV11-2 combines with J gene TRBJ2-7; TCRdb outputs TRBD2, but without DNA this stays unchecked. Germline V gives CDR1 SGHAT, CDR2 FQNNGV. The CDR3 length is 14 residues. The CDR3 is CASSVERGAYEQYF.

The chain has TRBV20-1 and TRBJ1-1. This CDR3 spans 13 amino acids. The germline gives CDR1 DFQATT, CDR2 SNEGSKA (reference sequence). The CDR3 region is CSAAKAGSTEAFF.

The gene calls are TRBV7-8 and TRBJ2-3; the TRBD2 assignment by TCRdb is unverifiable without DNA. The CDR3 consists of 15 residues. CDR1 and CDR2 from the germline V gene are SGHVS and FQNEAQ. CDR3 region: CASSGSGRGTDTQYF.

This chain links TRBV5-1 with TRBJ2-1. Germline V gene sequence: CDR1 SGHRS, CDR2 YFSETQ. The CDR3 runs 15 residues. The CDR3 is CASSLTQEVSNEQFF.

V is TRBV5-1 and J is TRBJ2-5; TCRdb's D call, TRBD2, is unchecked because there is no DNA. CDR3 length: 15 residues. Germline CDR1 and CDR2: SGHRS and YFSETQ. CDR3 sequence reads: CASSGGLAGEETQYF.

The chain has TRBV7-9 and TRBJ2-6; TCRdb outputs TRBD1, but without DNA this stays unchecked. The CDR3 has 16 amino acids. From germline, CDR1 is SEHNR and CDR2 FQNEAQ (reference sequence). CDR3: CAPGRGQPSGANVLTF.

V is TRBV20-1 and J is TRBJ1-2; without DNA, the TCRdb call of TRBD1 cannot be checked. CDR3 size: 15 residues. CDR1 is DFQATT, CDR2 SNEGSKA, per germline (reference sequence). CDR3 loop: CSAEGTGGPHYGYTF.

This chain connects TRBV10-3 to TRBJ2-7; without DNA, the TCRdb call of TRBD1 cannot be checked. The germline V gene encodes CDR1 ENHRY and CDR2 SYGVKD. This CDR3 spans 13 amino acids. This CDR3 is CASTGTATYEQYF.

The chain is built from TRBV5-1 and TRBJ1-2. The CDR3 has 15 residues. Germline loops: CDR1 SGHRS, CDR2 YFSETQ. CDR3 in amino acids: CASSLVQQDPYGYTF.

CDR3 residues: CASTGGRGSNNQPQHF. The rearrangement uses TRBV2 and TRBJ1-5. The CDR3 sequence is 16 residues long. Germline V lookup: CDR1 SNHLY, CDR2 FYNNEI.